One and the same sample provided the 11 T cell receptor beta chains below, sequenced in a study of T cells in Graves' hyperthyroidism and ophthalmopathy. The CDR3 regions of TCR beta were amplified from RNA transcripts. TCR CDR3 underwent first-round RT-PCR with the HTBI primer set. TCRdb re-analysed the multiplex PCR reads in MiXCR, keeping a single row per CDR3 protein. The sample shows 480,000 or so distinct CDR3 sequences, 46% of them seen only once. Sequenced sample: peripheral blood or thyroid tissue (not recorded which). Every receptor here comes from an adult woman with Graves' disease, either hyperthyroidism or ophthalmopathy (not recorded which).

The chain links TRBV28 to TRBJ1-1, with D hard to call. This CDR3 spans 14 amino acids. Trimming left V 2 bases short and J 0 bases short, with 7 bases between. The V gene's germline CDR1 is MDHEN and CDR2 SYDVKM. Here the CDR3 DNA reads TGTGCCAGCAGTTTAAAGCCCATGAACACTGAAGCTTTCTTT. Translated, it gives CASSLKPMNTEAFF.

The sample holds one count of this clonotype. Since the CDR3 does not end with the conserved phenylalanine or tryptophan, this likely comes from a read error. Because the CDR3's place on the DNA is in doubt, the DNA is left out and the CDR3 is given as listed by TCRdb. The J gene is TRBJ1-3, the V gene TRBV20-1. The V gene's germline CDR1 is DFQATT and CDR2 SNEGSKA (reference sequence). The CDR3 has 8 residues if both end residues are counted. The chain's CDR3 is CSARSGTV.

A few counts support this clonotype. A much more abundant neighbour one base away suggests this may be a read error. The chain combines TRBV5-1 with TRBJ2-5; the D is unclear. Germline CDR1 reads SGHRS; CDR2 reads YFSETQ. The CDR3 covers 14 residues. The germline V and J ends were trimmed by 6 bases and 1 base, with 13 bases remaining between them. The CDR3 reads CASTPTQLQETQYF. CDR3 DNA sequence: TGCGCCAGCACCCCAACGCAACTCCAAGAGACCCAGTACTTC.

This clonotype showed up many times. The rearrangement uses TRBV12-3 or TRBV12-4 and TRBJ2-5; D may be TRBD1 (5 bases). The CDR3 is made up of 13 amino acids. Trimming cost V 4 bases and J 3 bases, with 9 bases left between them. The CDR3 protein is CASSSGYEETQYF. The CDR3 DNA reads as TGTGCCAGCAGTTCAGGGTACGAAGAGACCCAGTACTTC.

There are many counts of this clonotype. The rearrangement uses TRBV19 and TRBJ2-3; the match to TRBD2 covers 10 bases. CDR1 and CDR2 (germline): LNHDA, SQIVND (reference sequence). This CDR3 has 18 amino acids. V dropped 3 bases and J dropped 0; count of bases not matched to a gene: 9. CDR3 loop: CASSMGLAGDPSTDTQYF. The DNA of the CDR3 is TGTGCCAGTAGTATGGGGCTAGCGGGAGACCCTAGCACAGATACGCAGTATTTT.

The gene calls are TRBV5-5 and TRBJ2-5, with a weak D call TRBD1 (5 bases). V dropped 1 base and J dropped 2 bases, with 12 bases sitting between them. CDR3 size: 15 residues. Germline V CDR1 and CDR2: SGHKS, YYEKEE (reference sequence). CDR3 bases: TGTGCCAGCAGCTTGAGTGACAGCACTCAAGAGACCCAGTACTTC. Translated, it gives CASSLSDSTQETQYF.

This clonotype was seen more than once but under ten times. The chain has TRBV15 and TRBJ2-2; no clear D gene. The CDR3 runs 12 residues. Per germline, CDR1 LNHNV and CDR2 YYDKDF (reference sequence). The germline V and J ends were trimmed by 2 bases and 4 bases, with 2 bases remaining between them. The CDR3 here is CATSRLTGELFF. The CDR3, as DNA: TGTGCCACCAGCAGACTCACCGGGGAGCTGTTTTTT.

This clonotype came up a few times. The V and J genes are TRBV10-2 and TRBJ1-6, with D unclear. This CDR3 has 13 amino acids. V dropped 2 bases and J dropped 14 bases, with 13 bases sitting between them. The V gene's germline CDR1 is WSHSY and CDR2 SAAADI. CDR3 coding DNA: TGCGCCAGCAGTGAGAGCCGGGGAGGGACCCTCCACTTT. Translating it yields CASSESRGGTLHF.

The table lists this clonotype with many counts. Sequence at one end of the junction differs from germline and may be a read error. This chain joins TRBV7-2 and TRBJ2-2, with D tentatively TRBD2 (6 bases). The germline V gene encodes CDR1 SGHTA and CDR2 FQGNSA. The CDR3 is 15 amino acids. The CDR3: CASSLGLASTGELFF. The DNA of the CDR3 is TGCGCCAGCAGCTTGGGGCTAGCGAGCACCGGGGAGCTGTTTTTT. Variable domain in full (rest from reference TRBV7-2 and TRBJ2-2): GAGVSQSPSNKVTEKGKDVELRCDPISGHTALYWYRQSLGQGLEFLIYFQGNSAPDKSGLPSDRFSAERTGGSVSTLTIQRTQQEDSAVYLCASSLGLASTGELFFGEGSRLTVL.

About this clonotype itself: A much larger clone is a single base away; this may be a read error. This chain uses TRBV19 with TRBJ2-2; unclear D gene. The germline V gene has CDR1 LNHDA and CDR2 SQIVND (reference sequence). CDR3 length: 14 amino acids. The CDR3 is CAGSIVSYTGELFF. The CDR3 bases are TGTGCCGGTAGTATTGTCAGCTACACCGGGGAGCTGTTTTTT. The full variable domain, its missing parts supplied by reference TRBV19 and TRBJ2-2, is DGGITQSPKYLFRKEGQNVTLSCEQNLNHDAMYWYRQDPGQGLRLIYYSQIVNDFQKGDIAEGYSVSREKKESFPLTVTSAQKNPTAFYLCAGSIVSYTGELFFGEGSRLTVL.

The chain recombines TRBV20-1 with TRBJ2-7; D is unresolved. V lost 4 bases and J 4 bases, leaving 11 bases between the germline ends. The CDR3 runs to 12 residues. In germline, CDR1 is DFQATT, CDR2 SNEGSKA (reference sequence). This CDR3 reads CSATAVGYEQYF. CDR3 bases: TGCAGTGCTACGGCTGTGGGGTACGAGCAGTACTTC.